This T cell receptor beta chain came from a study of CXCR3-negative and CXCR3-positive naive CD8 T cells. It was by 5' RACE with UMI labels that the TRB cDNA libraries were prepared. TCRdb re-called the 5' RACE reads and catalogs CDR3 proteins one per entry, DNA excluded. The sample has about 30,000 distinct CDR3 sequences. The CDR3 runs to 14 residues. CDR1 is SGHRS and CDR2 is YFSETQ in the germline V gene. The source is a human donor in good health. Some clones in this sample may be carry-over from other donors' samples. Source material: memory CD8+ T cells from blood. The chain links TRBV5-1 to TRBJ2-1; the TCRdb call, TRBD2, lacks DNA for checking. CDR3 protein: CASSFSGSYNEQFF. Looking up the rest from reference TRBV5-1 and TRBJ2-1 gives the full variable domain: KAGVTQTPRYLIKTRGQQVTLSCSPISGHRSVSWYQQTPGQGLQFLFEYFSETQRNKGNFPGRFSGRQFSNSRSEMNVSTLELGDSALYLCASSFSGSYNEQFFGPGTRLTVL.